This T cell receptor (beta chain) was identified in a study of tumor-infiltrating lymphocytes in primary liver carcinoma. It was from around 20-30 mg of unsorted bulk tissue that RNA and DNA were co-extracted. With a constant-region primer, TCR beta cDNA was made from approximately 510 ng of total RNA. A slightly modified ARM-PCR protocol with three nested multiplex PCR rounds produced these TCR beta libraries. One entry per CDR3 protein, called by TCRdb with MiXCR from the multiplex PCR reads. The profile shows about 32,000 distinct CDR3 sequences, just under 75% of them singletons. A remark on this clonotype: One junction end disagrees with the germline gene, perhaps due to a read error.

The specimen was liver tumor tissue from sampling region 4. The sample's subset: tumor region T4, right-lateral pole. The source of this sequence is a middle-aged man with primary liver carcinoma and hepatitis B virus infection.

The CDR3, as DNA: TGTGCCAGCAGCTTAGATCTTGGCGGGCTCGGGCTGTCTTTT. This gives the protein CASSLDLGGLGLSF. This sequence joins TRBV11-2 and TRBJ1-4; D is ambiguous. Germline assignment: CDR1 SGHAT and CDR2 FQNNGV. This CDR3 is built from 14 residues.